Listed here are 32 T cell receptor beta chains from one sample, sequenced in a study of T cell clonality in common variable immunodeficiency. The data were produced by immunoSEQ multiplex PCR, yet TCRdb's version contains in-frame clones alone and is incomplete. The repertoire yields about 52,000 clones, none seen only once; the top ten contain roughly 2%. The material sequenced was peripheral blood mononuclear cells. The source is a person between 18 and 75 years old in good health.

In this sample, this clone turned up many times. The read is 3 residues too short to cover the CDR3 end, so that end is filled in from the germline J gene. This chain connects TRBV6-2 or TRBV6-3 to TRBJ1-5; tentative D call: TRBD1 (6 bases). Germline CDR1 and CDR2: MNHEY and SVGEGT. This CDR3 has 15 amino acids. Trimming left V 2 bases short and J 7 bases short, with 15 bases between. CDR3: CASSYERGAWQPQHF. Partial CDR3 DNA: TGTGCCAGCAGTTACGAACGGGGGGCTTGGCAGCCC.

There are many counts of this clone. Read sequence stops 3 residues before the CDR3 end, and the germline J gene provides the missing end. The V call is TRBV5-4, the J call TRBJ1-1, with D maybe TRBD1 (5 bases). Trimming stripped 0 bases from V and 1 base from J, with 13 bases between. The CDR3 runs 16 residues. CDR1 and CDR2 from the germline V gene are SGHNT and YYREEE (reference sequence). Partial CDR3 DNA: TGTGCCAGCAGCTTGGGGGGCGCGGTCGGGAACACTGAA. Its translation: CASSLGGAVGNTE. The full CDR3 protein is CASSLGGAVGNTEAFF.

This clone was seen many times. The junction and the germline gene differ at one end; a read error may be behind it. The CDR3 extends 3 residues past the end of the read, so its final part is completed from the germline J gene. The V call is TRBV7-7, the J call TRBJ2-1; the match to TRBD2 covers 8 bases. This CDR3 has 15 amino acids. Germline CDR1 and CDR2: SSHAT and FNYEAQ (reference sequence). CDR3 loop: CASSLGTSGLNEQFF. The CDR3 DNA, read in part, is TGTGCTAGCAGCTTGGGCACTAGCGGACTCAATGAG.

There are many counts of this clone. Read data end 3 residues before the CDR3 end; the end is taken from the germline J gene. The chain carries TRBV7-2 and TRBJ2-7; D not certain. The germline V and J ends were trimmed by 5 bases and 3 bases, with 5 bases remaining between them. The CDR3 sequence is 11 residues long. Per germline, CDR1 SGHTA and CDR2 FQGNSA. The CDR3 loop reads CASSRVYEQYF. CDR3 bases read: TGTGCCAGCAGCCGCGTCTACGAG. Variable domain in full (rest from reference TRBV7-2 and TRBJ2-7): GAGVSQSPSNKVTEKGKDVELRCDPISGHTALYWYRQSLGQGLEFLIYFQGNSAPDKSGLPSDRFSAERTGGSVSTLTIQRTQQEDSAVYLCASSRVYEQYFGPGTRLTVT.

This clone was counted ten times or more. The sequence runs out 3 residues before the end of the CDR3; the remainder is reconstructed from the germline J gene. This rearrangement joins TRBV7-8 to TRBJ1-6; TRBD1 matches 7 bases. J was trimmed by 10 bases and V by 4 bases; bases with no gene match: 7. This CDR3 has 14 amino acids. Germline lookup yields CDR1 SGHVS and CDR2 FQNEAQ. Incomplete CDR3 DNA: TGTGCCAGCAGCTCTGACAGGGTCCAGTCACCC. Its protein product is CASSSDRVQSP. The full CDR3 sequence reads CASSSDRVQSPLHF.

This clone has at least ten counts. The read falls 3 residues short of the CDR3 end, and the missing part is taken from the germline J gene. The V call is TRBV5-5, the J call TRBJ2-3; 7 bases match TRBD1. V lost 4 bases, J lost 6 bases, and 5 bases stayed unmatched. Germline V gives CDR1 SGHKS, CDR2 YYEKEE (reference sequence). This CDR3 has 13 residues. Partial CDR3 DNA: TGTGCCAGCAGCGGAGACAGGGTGGATACG. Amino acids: CASSGDRVDT. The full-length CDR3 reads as CASSGDRVDTQYF.

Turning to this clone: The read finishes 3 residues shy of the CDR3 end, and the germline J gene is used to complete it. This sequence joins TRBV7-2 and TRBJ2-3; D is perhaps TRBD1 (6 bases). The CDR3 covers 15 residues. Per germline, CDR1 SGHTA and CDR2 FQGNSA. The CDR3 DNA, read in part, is TGTGCCAGCAGCTTATCAGGGGTGAGGGATCAGCCG. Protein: CASSLSGVRDQP. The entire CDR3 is CASSLSGVRDQPQYF.

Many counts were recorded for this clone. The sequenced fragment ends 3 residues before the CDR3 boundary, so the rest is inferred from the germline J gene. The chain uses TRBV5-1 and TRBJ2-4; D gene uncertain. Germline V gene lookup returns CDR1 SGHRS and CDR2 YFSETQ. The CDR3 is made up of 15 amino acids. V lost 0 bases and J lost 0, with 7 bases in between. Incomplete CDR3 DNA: TGCGCCAGCAGCTTGGTCCCGGTAGCCAAAAACATT. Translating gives CASSLVPVAKNI. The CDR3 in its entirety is CASSLVPVAKNIQYF.

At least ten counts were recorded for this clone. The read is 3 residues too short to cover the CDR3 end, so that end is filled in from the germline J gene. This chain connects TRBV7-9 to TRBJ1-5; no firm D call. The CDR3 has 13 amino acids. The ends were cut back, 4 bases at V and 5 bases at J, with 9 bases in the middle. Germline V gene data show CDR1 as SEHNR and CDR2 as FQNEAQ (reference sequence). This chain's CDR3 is CASSSSTDQPQHF. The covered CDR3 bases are TGTGCCAGCAGCTCATCCACAGATCAGCCC.

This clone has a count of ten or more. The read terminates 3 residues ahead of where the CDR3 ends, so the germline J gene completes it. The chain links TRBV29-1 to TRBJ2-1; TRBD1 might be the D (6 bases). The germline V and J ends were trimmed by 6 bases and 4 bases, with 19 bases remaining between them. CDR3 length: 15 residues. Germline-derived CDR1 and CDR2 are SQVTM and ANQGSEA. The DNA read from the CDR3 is TGCAGCGTGGGAACAGGGATTCAGGCATACAATGAG. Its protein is CSVGTGIQAYNE. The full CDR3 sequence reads CSVGTGIQAYNEQFF.

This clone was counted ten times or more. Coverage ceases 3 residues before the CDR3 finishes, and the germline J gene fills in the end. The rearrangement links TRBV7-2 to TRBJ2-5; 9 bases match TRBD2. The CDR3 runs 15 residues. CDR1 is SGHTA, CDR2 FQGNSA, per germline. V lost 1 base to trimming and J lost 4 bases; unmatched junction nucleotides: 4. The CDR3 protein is CASSLGLAGRETQYF. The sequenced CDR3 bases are TGTGCCAGCAGCTTAGGGCTAGCGGGAAGAGAGACC. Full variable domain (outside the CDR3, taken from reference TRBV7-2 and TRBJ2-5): GAGVSQSPSNKVTEKGKDVELRCDPISGHTALYWYRQSLGQGLEFLIYFQGNSAPDKSGLPSDRFSAERTGGSVSTLTIQRTQQEDSAVYLCASSLGLAGRETQYFGPGTRLLVL.

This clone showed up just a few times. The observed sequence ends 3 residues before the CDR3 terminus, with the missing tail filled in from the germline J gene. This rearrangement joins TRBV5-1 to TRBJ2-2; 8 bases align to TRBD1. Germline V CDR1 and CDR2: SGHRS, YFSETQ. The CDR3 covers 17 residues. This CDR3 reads CASSPGQGYSYNSPLFF. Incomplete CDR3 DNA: TGCGCCAGCAGCCCCGGACAGGGTTATTCGTATAATTCACCG.

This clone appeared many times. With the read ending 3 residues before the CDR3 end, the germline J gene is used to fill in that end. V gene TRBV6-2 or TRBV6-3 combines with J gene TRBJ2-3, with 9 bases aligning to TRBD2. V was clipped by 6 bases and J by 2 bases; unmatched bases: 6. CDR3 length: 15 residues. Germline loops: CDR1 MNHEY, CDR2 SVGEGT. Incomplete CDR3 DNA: TGTGCCAGCAGACCCCTAGCGGGAAACACAGATACG. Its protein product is CASRPLAGNTDT. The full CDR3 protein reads CASRPLAGNTDTQYF.

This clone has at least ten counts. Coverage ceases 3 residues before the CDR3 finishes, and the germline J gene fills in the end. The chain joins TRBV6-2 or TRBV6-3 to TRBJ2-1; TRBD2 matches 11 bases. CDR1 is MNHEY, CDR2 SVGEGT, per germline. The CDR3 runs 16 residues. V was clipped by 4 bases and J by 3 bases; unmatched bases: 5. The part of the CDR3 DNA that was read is TGTGCCAGCAGTTCACCCGGGACTAGCGGCTACAATGAG. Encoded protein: CASSSPGTSGYNE. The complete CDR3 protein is CASSSPGTSGYNEQFF.

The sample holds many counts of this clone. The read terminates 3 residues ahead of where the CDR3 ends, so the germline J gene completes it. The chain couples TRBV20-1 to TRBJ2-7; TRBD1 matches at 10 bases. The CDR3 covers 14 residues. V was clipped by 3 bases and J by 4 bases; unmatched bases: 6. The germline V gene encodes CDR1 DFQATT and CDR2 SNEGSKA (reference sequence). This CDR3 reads CSASRGDRGYEQYF. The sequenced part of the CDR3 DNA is TGCAGTGCTAGTAGAGGGGACAGGGGATACGAG.

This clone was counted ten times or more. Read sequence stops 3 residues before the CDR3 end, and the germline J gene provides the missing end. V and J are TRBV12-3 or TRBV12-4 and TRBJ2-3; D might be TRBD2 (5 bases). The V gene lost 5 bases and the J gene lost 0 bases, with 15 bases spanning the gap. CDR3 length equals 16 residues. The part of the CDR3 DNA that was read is TGTGCCAGCAGTCCAGAGGGTATGAGAAGCACAGATACG. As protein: CASSPEGMRSTDT. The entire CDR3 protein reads CASSPEGMRSTDTQYF.

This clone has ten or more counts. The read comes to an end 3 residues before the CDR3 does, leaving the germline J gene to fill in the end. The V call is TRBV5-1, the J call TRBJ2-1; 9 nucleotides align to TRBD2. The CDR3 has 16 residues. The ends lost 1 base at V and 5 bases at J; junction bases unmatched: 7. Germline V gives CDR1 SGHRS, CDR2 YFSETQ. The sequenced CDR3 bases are TGCGCCAGCAGCTTGAGTCGCGGGGGGGTTAACAATGAG. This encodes CASSLSRGGVNNE. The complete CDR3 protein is CASSLSRGGVNNEQFF.

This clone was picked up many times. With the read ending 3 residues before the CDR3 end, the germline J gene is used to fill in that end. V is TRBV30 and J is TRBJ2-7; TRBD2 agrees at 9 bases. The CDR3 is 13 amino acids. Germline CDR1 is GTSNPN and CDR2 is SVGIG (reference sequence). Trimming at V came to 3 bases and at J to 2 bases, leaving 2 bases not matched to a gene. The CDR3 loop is CAWRPSGTYEQYF. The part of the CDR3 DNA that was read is TGTGCCTGGAGGCCTAGCGGGACCTACGAG.

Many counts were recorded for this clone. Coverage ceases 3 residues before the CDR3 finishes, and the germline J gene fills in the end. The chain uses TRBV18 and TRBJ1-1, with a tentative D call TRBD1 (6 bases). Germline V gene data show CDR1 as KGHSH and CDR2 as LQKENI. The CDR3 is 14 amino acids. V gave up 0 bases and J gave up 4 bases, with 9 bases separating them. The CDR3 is CASSPPPQGTEAFF. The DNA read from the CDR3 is TGTGCCAGCTCACCACCCCCACAGGGCACTGAA.

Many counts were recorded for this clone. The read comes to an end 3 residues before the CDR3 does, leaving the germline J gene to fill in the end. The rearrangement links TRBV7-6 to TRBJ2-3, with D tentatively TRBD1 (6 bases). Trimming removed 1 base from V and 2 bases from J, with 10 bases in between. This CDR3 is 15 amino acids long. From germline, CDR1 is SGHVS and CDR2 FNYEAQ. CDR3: CASSLGGGDTDTQYF. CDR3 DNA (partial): TGTGCCAGCAGCTTAGGAGGGGGAGACACAGATACG.

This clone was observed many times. The CDR3 loop is CASSGTSYEQYF. Incomplete CDR3 DNA: TGTGCCAGCAGCGGGACTAGCTACGAG. The chain links TRBV2 to TRBJ2-7; 8 bases agree with TRBD2. The read falls 3 residues short of the CDR3 end, and the missing part is taken from the germline J gene. CDR1 SNHLY and CDR2 FYNNEI come from the germline V gene. J was trimmed by 3 bases and V by 6 bases; bases with no gene match: 1. The CDR3 sequence is 12 residues long.

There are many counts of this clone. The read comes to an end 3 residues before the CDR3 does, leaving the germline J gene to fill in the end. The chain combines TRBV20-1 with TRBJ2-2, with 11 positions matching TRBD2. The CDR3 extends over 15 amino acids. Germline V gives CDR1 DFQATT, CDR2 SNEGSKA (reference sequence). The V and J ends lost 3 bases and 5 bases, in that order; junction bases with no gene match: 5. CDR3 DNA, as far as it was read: TGCAGTGCTAGTAGTAGCGGGGGGGTAACCGGGGAG. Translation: CSASSSGGVTGE. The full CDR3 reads CSASSSGGVTGELFF.

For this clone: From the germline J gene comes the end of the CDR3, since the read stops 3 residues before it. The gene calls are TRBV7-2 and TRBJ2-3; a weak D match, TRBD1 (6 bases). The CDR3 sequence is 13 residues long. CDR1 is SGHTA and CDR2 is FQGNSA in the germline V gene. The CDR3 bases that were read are TGTGCCAGCAGCTTAGGGGGGCTGGAGACG. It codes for CASSLGGLET. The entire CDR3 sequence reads CASSLGGLETQYF.

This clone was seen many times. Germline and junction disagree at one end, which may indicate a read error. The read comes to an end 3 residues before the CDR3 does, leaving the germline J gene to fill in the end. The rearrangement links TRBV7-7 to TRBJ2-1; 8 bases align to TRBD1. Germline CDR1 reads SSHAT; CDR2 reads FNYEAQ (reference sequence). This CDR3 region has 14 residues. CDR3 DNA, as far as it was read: TGTGCTAGCAGCCCGGACAGGGAGAACAATGAG. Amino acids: CASSPDRENNE. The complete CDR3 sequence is CASSPDRENNEQFF.

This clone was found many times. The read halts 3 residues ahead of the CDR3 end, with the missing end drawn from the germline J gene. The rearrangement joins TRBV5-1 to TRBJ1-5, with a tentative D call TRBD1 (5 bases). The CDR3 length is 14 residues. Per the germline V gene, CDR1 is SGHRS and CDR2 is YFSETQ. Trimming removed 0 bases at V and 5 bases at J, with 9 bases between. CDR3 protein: CASSLGGGDQPQHF. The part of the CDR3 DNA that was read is TGCGCCAGCAGCTTGGGTGGGGGGGATCAGCCC.

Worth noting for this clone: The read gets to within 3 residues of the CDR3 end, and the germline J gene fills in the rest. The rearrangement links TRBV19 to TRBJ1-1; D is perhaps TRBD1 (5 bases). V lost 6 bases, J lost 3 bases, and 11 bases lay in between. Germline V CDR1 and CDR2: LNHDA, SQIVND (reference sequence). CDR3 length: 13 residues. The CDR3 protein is CASSLREDTEAFF. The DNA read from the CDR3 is TGTGCCAGTAGCCTCAGGGAGGACACTGAA.

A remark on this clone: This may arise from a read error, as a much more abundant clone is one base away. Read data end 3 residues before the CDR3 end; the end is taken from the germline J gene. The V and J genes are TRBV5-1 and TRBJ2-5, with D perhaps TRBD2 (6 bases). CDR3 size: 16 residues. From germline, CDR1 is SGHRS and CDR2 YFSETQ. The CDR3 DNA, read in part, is TGCGCCAGCAGCTTGGCCGCTAGCGTGGGCACAGATACC. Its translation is CASSLAASVGTDT. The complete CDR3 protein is CASSLAASVGTDTQYF.

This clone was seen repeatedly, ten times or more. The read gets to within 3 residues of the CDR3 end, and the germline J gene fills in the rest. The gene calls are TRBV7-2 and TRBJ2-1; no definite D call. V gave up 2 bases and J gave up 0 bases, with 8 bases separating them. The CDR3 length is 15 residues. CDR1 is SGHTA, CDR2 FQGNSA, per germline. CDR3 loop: CASSLFQSSYNEQFF. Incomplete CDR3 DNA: TGTGCCAGCAGCTTATTCCAGAGCTCCTACAATGAG.

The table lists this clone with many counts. The CDR3 reads CASSPDGQSLGYTF. The sequenced CDR3 bases are TGTGCCAGCAGTCCTGACGGACAGTCGCTTGGC. V is TRBV12-3 or TRBV12-4 and J is TRBJ1-2; perhaps TRBD1 as D (6 bases). Read coverage stops 3 residues before the CDR3 terminus; the germline J gene supplies the remainder. V was trimmed by 5 bases and J by 7 bases, leaving 17 bases between them. The CDR3 is 14 amino acids.

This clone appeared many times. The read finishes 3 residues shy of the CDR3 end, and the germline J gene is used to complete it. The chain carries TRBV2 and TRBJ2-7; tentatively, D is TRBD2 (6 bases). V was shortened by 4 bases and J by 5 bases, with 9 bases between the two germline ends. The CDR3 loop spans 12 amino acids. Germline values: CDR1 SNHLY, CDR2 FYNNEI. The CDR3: CASSVWGDEQYF. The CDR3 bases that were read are TGTGCCAGCAGTGTTTGGGGGGACGAG.

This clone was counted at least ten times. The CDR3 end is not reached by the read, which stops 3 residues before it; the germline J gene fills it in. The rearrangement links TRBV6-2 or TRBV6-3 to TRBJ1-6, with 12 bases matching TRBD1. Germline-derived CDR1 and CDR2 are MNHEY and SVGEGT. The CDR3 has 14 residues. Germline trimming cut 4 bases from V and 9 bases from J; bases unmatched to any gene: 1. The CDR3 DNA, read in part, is TGTGCCAGCAGTTCGGGACAGGGGGCTTCACCC. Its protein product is CASSSGQGASP. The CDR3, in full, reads CASSSGQGASPLHF.

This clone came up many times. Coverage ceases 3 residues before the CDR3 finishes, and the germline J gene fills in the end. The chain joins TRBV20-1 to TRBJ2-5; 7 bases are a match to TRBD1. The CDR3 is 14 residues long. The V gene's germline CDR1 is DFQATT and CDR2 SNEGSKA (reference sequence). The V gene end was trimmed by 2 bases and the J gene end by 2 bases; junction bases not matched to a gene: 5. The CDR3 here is CSARIATGQETQYF. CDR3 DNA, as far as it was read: TGCAGTGCTAGAATCGCGACAGGGCAAGAGACC.